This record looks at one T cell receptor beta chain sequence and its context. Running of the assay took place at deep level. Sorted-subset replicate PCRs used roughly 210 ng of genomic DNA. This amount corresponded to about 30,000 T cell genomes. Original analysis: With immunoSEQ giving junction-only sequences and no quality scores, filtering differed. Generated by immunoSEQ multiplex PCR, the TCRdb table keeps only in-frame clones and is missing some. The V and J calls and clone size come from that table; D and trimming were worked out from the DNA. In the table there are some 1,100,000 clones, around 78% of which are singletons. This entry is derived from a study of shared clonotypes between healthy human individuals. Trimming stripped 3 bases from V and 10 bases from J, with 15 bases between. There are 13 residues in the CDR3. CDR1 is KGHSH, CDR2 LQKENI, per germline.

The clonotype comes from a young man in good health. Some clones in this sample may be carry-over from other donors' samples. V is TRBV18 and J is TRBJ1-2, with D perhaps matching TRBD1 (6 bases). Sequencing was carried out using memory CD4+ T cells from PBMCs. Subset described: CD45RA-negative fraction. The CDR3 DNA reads TGTGCCAGCTCACCCAATCGACAGGACCTCTACACCTTC. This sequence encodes CASSPNRQDLYTF.